Presented here are 9 T cell receptor beta chains from one specimen sequenced in a study of neoadjuvant nivolumab and ipilimumab in lung cancer. Method: immunoSEQ multiplex PCR; TCRdb's copy keeps in-frame clones and lacks some. The table has some 37,000 clones, roughly 89% seen once. Sample: peripheral blood, taken before neoadjuvant nivolumab, alone or with ipilimumab. The receptors shown here come from an adult with non-small cell lung cancer.

The sample holds one count of this clone. This rearrangement joins TRBV10-2 to TRBJ2-3, with a possible D match to TRBD2 (5 bases). Trimming stripped 7 bases from V and 5 bases from J, with 13 bases between. Looked up from germline, CDR1 is WSHSY and CDR2 is SAAADI. This CDR3 is built from 13 residues. CDR3 amino acids: CASKLAYVDTQYF. CDR3 sequence (DNA): TGCGCCAGCAAGCTAGCTTATGTAGATACGCAGTATTTT.

The sample holds a few counts of this clone. The chain joins TRBV5-6 to TRBJ2-7; TRBD2 matches at 15 bases. Germline trimming cut 4 bases from V and 4 bases from J; bases unmatched to any gene: 6. CDR3 length: 16 amino acids. From germline, CDR1 is SGHDT and CDR2 YYEEEE. The CDR3 sequence is CASSATGLAGGYEQYF. The CDR3 nucleotides are TGTGCCAGCAGCGCGACGGGACTAGCGGGAGGATACGAGCAGTACTTC.

The chain uses TRBV5-1 and TRBJ2-5; 9 positions match TRBD2. J was trimmed by 5 bases and V by 2 bases; bases with no gene match: 7. This CDR3 contains 15 residues. Per the germline V gene, CDR1 is SGHRS and CDR2 is YFSETQ. In DNA form, the CDR3 reads TGCGCCAGCAGCTTTTTGGCGGGAGGGGACGAGACCCAGTACTTC. Its protein is CASSFLAGGDETQYF.

The chain combines TRBV11-1 with TRBJ2-2; the match to TRBD2 covers 7 bases. Trimming took 5 bases from V and 6 from J; bases not matched to a gene: 6. There are 14 residues in the CDR3. From germline, CDR1 is SGHAT and CDR2 FQDESV (reference sequence). The CDR3 bases are TGTGCCAGCAGCCCTATAACTAGCGCCGGGGAGCTGTTTTTT. This sequence encodes CASSPITSAGELFF.

The rearrangement links TRBV30 to TRBJ2-5, with 12 positions matching TRBD2. The CDR3 loop spans 14 amino acids. In germline, CDR1 is GTSNPN, CDR2 SVGIG (reference sequence). V was pared by 2 bases and J by 4 bases, with 2 bases of the junction left unmatched. Here the CDR3 DNA reads TGTGCCTGGAGTACGGGACTAGCGGGAGAGACCCAGTACTTC. Translated: CAWSTGLAGETQYF.

The chain recombines TRBV7-9 with TRBJ2-5; TRBD2 agrees at 8 bases. V gave up 0 bases and J gave up 1 base; unmatched junction bases: 4. This CDR3 has 16 residues. Germline CDR1 is SEHNR and CDR2 is FQNEAQ (reference sequence). The CDR3 DNA is TGTGCCAGCAGCTTAGCAGCTAGCGGGCGCCAAGAGACCCAGTACTTC. As protein: CASSLAASGRQETQYF.

This chain uses TRBV7-3 with TRBJ2-2, with 8 bases lining up with TRBD2. The CDR3 is made up of 14 amino acids. The germline gives CDR1 SGHTA, CDR2 FQGTGA. J gave up 9 bases and V 0 bases, and 3 bases lay outside the gene matches. In DNA, the CDR3 is TGTGCCAGCAGCTTAACGGGACTAGAAAGGGAGCTGTTTTTT. This translates into CASSLTGLERELFF.

The chain joins TRBV30 to TRBJ1-4; D is undetermined. From germline, CDR1 is GTSNPN and CDR2 SVGIG (reference sequence). The ends were cut back, 0 bases at V and 0 bases at J, with 8 bases in the middle. The CDR3 runs to 15 residues. The CDR3 loop reads CAWSVPLTTNEKLFF. The CDR3, as DNA: TGTGCCTGGAGTGTACCTTTGACAACTAATGAAAAACTGTTTTTT.

The chain uses TRBV10-3 and TRBJ2-7; 9 bases fit TRBD2. The V gene's germline CDR1 is ENHRY and CDR2 SYGVKD. J was trimmed by 3 bases and V by 2 bases; bases with no gene match: 5. The CDR3 length is 15 residues. This chain's CDR3 is CAISEPTSGSYEQYF. The CDR3 coding sequence is TGTGCCATCAGTGAGCCGACTAGCGGAAGCTACGAGCAGTACTTC.